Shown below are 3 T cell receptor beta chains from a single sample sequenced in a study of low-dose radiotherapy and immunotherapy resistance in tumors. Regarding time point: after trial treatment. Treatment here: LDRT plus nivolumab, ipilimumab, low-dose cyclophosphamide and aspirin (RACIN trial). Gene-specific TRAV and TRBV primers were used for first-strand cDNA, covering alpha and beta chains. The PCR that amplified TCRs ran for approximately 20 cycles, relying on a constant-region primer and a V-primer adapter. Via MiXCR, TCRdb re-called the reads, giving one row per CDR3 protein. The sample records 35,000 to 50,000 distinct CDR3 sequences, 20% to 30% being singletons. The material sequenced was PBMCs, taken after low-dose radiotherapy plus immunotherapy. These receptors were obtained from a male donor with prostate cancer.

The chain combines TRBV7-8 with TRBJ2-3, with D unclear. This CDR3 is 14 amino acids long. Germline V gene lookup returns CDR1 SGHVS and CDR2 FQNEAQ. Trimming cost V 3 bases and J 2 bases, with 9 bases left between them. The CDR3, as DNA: TGTGCCAGCAGCTTTGGCGGAAACACAGATACGCAGTATTTT. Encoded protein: CASSFGGNTDTQYF.

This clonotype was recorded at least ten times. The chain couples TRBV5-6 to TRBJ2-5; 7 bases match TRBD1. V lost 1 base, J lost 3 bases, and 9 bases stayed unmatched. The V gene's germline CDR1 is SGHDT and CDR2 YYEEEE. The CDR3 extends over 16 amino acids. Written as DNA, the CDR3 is TGTGCCAGCAGCTTGAGAGGGGGCGCTAGAGAAGAGACCCAGTACTTC. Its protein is CASSLRGGAREETQYF.

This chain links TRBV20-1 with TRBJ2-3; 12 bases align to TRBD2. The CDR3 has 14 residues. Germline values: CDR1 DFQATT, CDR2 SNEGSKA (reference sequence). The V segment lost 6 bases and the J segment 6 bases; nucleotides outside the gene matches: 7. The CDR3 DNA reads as TGCAGTGCGTTCAGACTAGCGGGAGCGGATACGCAGTATTTT. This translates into CSAFRLAGADTQYF.